Listed below are T cell receptor beta chains from one sample, sequenced in a study of cytomegalovirus exposure and HLA in healthy donors. TCRdb's table, derived via immunoSEQ multiplex PCR, lists solely in-frame clones and lacks some. The data show approximately 300,000 clones, roughly 90% seen once. Sequencing input: PBMCs. These receptors were collected from a young woman in good health and CMV-seronegative. The CDR3 runs from the conserved cysteine through the conserved F or W. Fields, in order: J gene, clone size, D gene, V gene, CDR3 protein, CDR3 DNA. The D gene is left open where the match is weak. Clone size, where shown, is once, few, many, or a class for clones that have expanded.

j_call: TRBJ1-1; clone_size: .; d_call: .; v_call: TRBV6-5; cdr3_aa: CASTQMFGGSEAFF; cdr3_nt: TGTGCCAGCACTCAAATGTTTGGGGGGTCTGAAGCTTTCTTT
j_call: TRBJ2-5; clone_size: .; d_call: TRBD2; v_call: TRBV30; cdr3_aa: CAWSSGLAGEETQYF; cdr3_nt: TGTGCCTGGAGTTCGGGACTAGCGGGAGAAGAGACCCAGTACTTC
j_call: TRBJ2-1; clone_size: .; d_call: TRBD1; v_call: TRBV5-6; cdr3_aa: CASSLVGGAGGNYNEQFF; cdr3_nt: TGTGCCAGCAGCTTGGTAGGTGGGGCAGGGGGAAACTACAATGAGCAGTTCTTC
j_call: TRBJ2-3; clone_size: .; d_call: .; v_call: TRBV5-8; cdr3_aa: CASPLLRGRVSSTDTQYF; cdr3_nt: TGTGCCAGCCCTCTCCTGCGGGGAAGGGTCTCTAGCACAGATACGCAGTATTTT
j_call: TRBJ1-2; clone_size: .; d_call: .; v_call: TRBV4-3; cdr3_aa: CASSQDWGRGLLYGYTF; cdr3_nt: TGCGCCAGCAGCCAAGATTGGGGAAGGGGATTACTCTATGGCTACACCTTC
j_call: TRBJ1-2; clone_size: .; d_call: .; v_call: TRBV2; cdr3_aa: CASSEASQGVRGYTF; cdr3_nt: TGTGCCAGCAGTGAAGCGTCACAGGGAGTAAGAGGCTACACCTTC
j_call: TRBJ2-3; clone_size: once; d_call: .; v_call: TRBV27; cdr3_aa: CASSLRDSRDTQYF; cdr3_nt: TGTGCCAGCAGTTTAAGGGACTCGAGGGATACGCAGTATTTT
j_call: TRBJ2-7; clone_size: .; d_call: TRBD1; v_call: TRBV5-4; cdr3_aa: CASSSQSTAGTVSYEQYF; cdr3_nt: TGTGCCAGCAGCTCCCAATCTACAGCCGGGACAGTCAGCTACGAGCAGTACTTC
j_call: TRBJ1-5; clone_size: .; d_call: TRBD1; v_call: TRBV7-9; cdr3_aa: CASSLRAGTENQPQHF; cdr3_nt: TGTGCCAGCAGCTTAAGGGCCGGGACAGAAAATCAGCCCCAGCATTTT
j_call: TRBJ1-2; clone_size: .; d_call: .; v_call: TRBV4-3; cdr3_aa: CASSQASGGDFYGYTF; cdr3_nt: TGCGCCAGCAGCCAAGCCTCGGGTGGAGATTTCTATGGCTACACCTTC
j_call: TRBJ2-7; clone_size: .; d_call: .; v_call: TRBV7-2; cdr3_aa: CASSSATTREQYF; cdr3_nt: TGTGCCAGCAGCTCCGCGACTACTAGAGAGCAGTACTTC
j_call: TRBJ2-7; clone_size: .; d_call: .; v_call: TRBV2; cdr3_aa: CASKRAVPYEQYF; cdr3_nt: TGTGCCAGCAAGCGGGCAGTCCCCTACGAGCAGTACTTC
j_call: TRBJ1-5; clone_size: .; d_call: TRBD1; v_call: TRBV7-9; cdr3_aa: CASSSAWTGGNQPQHF; cdr3_nt: TGTGCCAGCAGCTCGGCCTGGACAGGGGGCAATCAGCCCCAGCATTTT
j_call: TRBJ1-2; clone_size: .; d_call: .; v_call: TRBV7-3; cdr3_aa: CASSPSEGLNGYTF; cdr3_nt: TGTGCCAGCAGCCCGTCGGAGGGGTTGAATGGCTACACCTTC
j_call: TRBJ1-5; clone_size: .; d_call: .; v_call: TRBV7-8; cdr3_aa: CASSLGRSAIDGNQPQHF; cdr3_nt: TGTGCCAGCAGCTTAGGGCGGTCAGCCATAGATGGCAATCAGCCCCAGCATTTT
j_call: TRBJ1-2; clone_size: few; d_call: .; v_call: TRBV4-2; cdr3_aa: CASSQVEADGYTF; cdr3_nt: TGTGCCAGCAGCCAAGTGGAGGCGGATGGCTACACCTTC
j_call: TRBJ2-3; clone_size: .; d_call: .; v_call: TRBV5-1; cdr3_aa: CASSLTSSDTQYF; cdr3_nt: TGCGCCAGCAGCTTGACTAGTTCAGATACGCAGTATTTT
j_call: TRBJ2-1; clone_size: once; d_call: .; v_call: TRBV7-2; cdr3_aa: CASSLDISSYNEQFF; cdr3_nt: TGTGCCAGCAGCTTAGACATCAGCTCCTACAATGAGCAGTTCTTC
j_call: TRBJ1-1; clone_size: .; d_call: TRBD1; v_call: TRBV6-5; cdr3_aa: CASRLGQGLEAFF; cdr3_nt: TGTGCCAGCAGACTGGGACAGGGGCTTGAAGCTTTCTTT
j_call: TRBJ2-7; clone_size: .; d_call: TRBD2; v_call: TRBV2; cdr3_aa: CASSARLAGASEQYF; cdr3_nt: TGTGCCAGCAGTGCCAGACTAGCGGGGGCCTCCGAGCAGTACTTC
j_call: TRBJ1-3; clone_size: once; d_call: .; v_call: TRBV4-3; cdr3_aa: CASSQDFDFSGNTIYF; cdr3_nt: TGCGCCAGCAGCCAAGATTTCGACTTCTCTGGAAACACCATATATTTT
j_call: TRBJ2-5; clone_size: few; d_call: TRBD1; v_call: TRBV9; cdr3_aa: CASSVGTGHQETQYF; cdr3_nt: TGTGCCAGCAGCGTCGGGACAGGACACCAAGAGACCCAGTACTTC
j_call: TRBJ1-1; clone_size: .; d_call: TRBD1; v_call: TRBV5-6; cdr3_aa: CASSQKTGAPEAFF; cdr3_nt: TGTGCCAGCAGTCAGAAGACAGGGGCTCCTGAAGCTTTCTTT
j_call: TRBJ2-7; clone_size: .; d_call: TRBD2; v_call: TRBV18; cdr3_aa: CASSPPASGRSYEQYF; cdr3_nt: TGTGCCAGCTCACCACCGGCTAGCGGGAGATCCTACGAGCAGTACTTC
j_call: TRBJ2-7; clone_size: .; d_call: .; v_call: TRBV7-9; cdr3_aa: CASLGTGIYEQYF; cdr3_nt: TGTGCCAGCCTCGGCACAGGAATTTACGAGCAGTACTTC
j_call: TRBJ2-7; clone_size: once; d_call: TRBD1; v_call: TRBV28; cdr3_aa: CASSSPGQGARQYF; cdr3_nt: TGTGCCAGCAGTTCACCGGGACAGGGTGCGAGGCAGTACTTC
j_call: TRBJ2-7; clone_size: .; d_call: TRBD2; v_call: TRBV4-3; cdr3_aa: CASSQDRGEGRPDSYEQYF; cdr3_nt: TGCGCCAGCAGCCAAGATCGGGGGGAGGGCCGACCCGATTCCTACGAGCAGTACTTC
j_call: TRBJ1-2; clone_size: .; d_call: .; v_call: TRBV6-6; cdr3_aa: CASSYMENYGYTF; cdr3_nt: TGTGCCAGCAGTTACATGGAGAACTATGGCTACACCTTC
j_call: TRBJ2-1; clone_size: once; d_call: .; v_call: TRBV29-1; cdr3_aa: CSVVSAALYNEQFF; cdr3_nt: TGCAGCGTCGTTAGCGCGGCGCTTTACAATGAGCAGTTCTTC
j_call: TRBJ2-3; clone_size: .; d_call: .; v_call: TRBV28; cdr3_aa: CASSLTSNMADTQYF; cdr3_nt: TGTGCCAGCAGTTTGACATCCAACATGGCAGATACGCAGTATTTT
j_call: TRBJ2-3; clone_size: .; d_call: TRBD2; v_call: TRBV5-1; cdr3_aa: CASSLSSSGSTTDTQYF; cdr3_nt: TGCGCCAGCAGCTTGTCCTCCAGCGGGAGTACGACAGATACGCAGTATTTT
j_call: TRBJ1-5; clone_size: .; d_call: .; v_call: TRBV5-8; cdr3_aa: CASSLFAGDNSNQPQHF; cdr3_nt: TGTGCCAGCAGCTTGTTCGCAGGGGATAATAGCAATCAGCCCCAGCATTTT
j_call: TRBJ2-5; clone_size: few; d_call: .; v_call: TRBV6-6; cdr3_aa: CASTPGGARETQYF; cdr3_nt: TGTGCCAGCACCCCTGGGGGGGCTCGGGAGACCCAGTACTTC
j_call: TRBJ2-7; clone_size: once; d_call: TRBD2; v_call: TRBV5-6; cdr3_aa: CASTSTGGRVTYEQYF; cdr3_nt: TGTGCCAGCACCTCGACGGGGGGGAGGGTAACCTACGAGCAGTACTTC
j_call: TRBJ2-5; clone_size: .; d_call: .; v_call: TRBV6-5; cdr3_aa: CASMLGGRKETQYF; cdr3_nt: TGTGCCAGCATGCTCGGGGGAAGGAAGGAGACCCAGTACTTC
j_call: TRBJ1-1; clone_size: .; d_call: TRBD1; v_call: TRBV5-1; cdr3_aa: CASSLGRDRANTEAFF; cdr3_nt: TGCGCCAGCAGCTTGGGAAGGGACAGGGCCAACACTGAAGCTTTCTTT
j_call: TRBJ2-6; clone_size: .; d_call: TRBD1; v_call: TRBV4-3; cdr3_aa: CASSQETGDGANVLTF; cdr3_nt: TGCGCCAGCAGCCAAGAAACAGGGGATGGGGCCAACGTCCTGACTTTC
j_call: TRBJ2-1; clone_size: .; d_call: TRBD2; v_call: TRBV30; cdr3_aa: CAPIRTSDDNEQFF; cdr3_nt: TGTGCCCCCATCCGGACTAGTGACGACAATGAGCAGTTCTTC
j_call: TRBJ1-1; clone_size: .; d_call: TRBD1; v_call: TRBV6-5; cdr3_aa: CASSSRTGPVSEAFF; cdr3_nt: TGTGCCAGCAGTTCCCGGACAGGGCCGGTGTCTGAAGCTTTCTTT
j_call: TRBJ2-1; clone_size: .; d_call: TRBD1; v_call: TRBV5-6; cdr3_aa: CASSWGTGGHNEQFF; cdr3_nt: TGTGCCAGCAGCTGGGGCACAGGGGGCCACAATGAGCAGTTCTTC
j_call: TRBJ2-7; clone_size: .; d_call: TRBD1; v_call: TRBV28; cdr3_aa: CASSLGQGPYEQYF; cdr3_nt: TGTGCCAGCAGTTTAGGACAGGGACCCTACGAGCAGTACTTC
j_call: TRBJ2-3; clone_size: .; d_call: .; v_call: TRBV7-2; cdr3_aa: CASSSRNGRDTQYF; cdr3_nt: TGTGCCAGCAGCTCGAGGAACGGGAGAGATACGCAGTATTTT